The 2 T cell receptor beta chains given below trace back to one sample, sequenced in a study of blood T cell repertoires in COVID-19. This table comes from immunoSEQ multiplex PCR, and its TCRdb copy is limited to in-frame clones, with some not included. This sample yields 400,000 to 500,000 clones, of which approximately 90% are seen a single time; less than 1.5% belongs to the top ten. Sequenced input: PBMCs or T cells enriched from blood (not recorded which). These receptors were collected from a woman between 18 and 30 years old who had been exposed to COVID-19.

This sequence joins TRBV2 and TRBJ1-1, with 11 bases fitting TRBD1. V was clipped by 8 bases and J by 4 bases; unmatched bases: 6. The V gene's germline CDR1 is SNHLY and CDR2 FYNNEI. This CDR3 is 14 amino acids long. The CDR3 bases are TGTGCCAGCCTTACCGGGACAGGGGGCACTGAAGCTTTCTTT. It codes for CASLTGTGGTEAFF.

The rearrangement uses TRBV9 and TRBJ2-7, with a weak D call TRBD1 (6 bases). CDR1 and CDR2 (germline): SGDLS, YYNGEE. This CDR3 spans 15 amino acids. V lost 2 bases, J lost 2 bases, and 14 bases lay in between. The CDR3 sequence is CASSVSGGGPYEQYF. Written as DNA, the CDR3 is TGTGCCAGCAGCGTCTCGGGTGGGGGCCCCTACGAGCAGTACTTC. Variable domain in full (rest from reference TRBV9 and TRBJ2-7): DSGVTQTPKHLITATGQRVTLRCSPRSGDLSVYWYQQSLDQGLQFLIQYYNGEERAKGNILERFSAQQFPDLHSELNLSSLELGDSALYFCASSVSGGGPYEQYFGPGTRLTVT.